This T cell receptor (beta chain) was identified in a study of blood T cell repertoires in COVID-19. Study-level background: The United States, Italy and Spain were the sources of the acute and convalescent COVID-19 samples. PBMCs, B-cell-depleted T cells, or T cells provided the cDNA or gDNA that made up the material.

The authors' processing: Estimation of nucleated cell counts relied on the amplification of reference gene primers. The assay was immunoSEQ multiplex PCR, and TCRdb's table has in-frame clones only and misses some. The V and J calls and clone size come from that table; D and trimming were worked out from the DNA. This sample yields about 88,000 clones, of which roughly 84% are seen a single time; 2.9% belongs to the top ten. A single count supports this clone. CDR3 length: 14 amino acids. Germline CDR1 and CDR2: MDHEN and SYDVKM. Trimming took 5 bases from V and 2 from J; bases not matched to a gene: 4.

The rearrangement links TRBV28 to TRBJ2-3; 7 bases match TRBD2. The receptor was derived from a woman of 80 years or more with acute or convalescent COVID-19. The sample consisted of peripheral blood. The CDR3 is CASSGRADTDTQYF. In DNA form, the CDR3 reads TGTGCCAGCAGTGGGAGGGCCGACACAGATACGCAGTATTTT.